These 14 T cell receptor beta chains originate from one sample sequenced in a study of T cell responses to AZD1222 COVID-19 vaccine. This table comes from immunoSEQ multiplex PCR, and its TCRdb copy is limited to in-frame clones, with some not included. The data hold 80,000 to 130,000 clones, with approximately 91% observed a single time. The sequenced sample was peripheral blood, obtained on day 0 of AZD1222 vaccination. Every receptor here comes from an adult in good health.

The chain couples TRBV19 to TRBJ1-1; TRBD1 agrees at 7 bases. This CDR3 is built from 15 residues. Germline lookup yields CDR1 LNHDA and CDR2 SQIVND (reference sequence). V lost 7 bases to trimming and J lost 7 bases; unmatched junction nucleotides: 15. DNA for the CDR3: TGTGCCAGTAAGAATTACGACAGGGCGCTATTTGAAGCTTTCTTT. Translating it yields CASKNYDRALFEAFF.

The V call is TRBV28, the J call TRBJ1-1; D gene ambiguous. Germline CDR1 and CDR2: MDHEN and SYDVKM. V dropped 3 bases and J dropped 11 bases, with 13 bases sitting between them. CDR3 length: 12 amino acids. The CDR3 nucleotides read TGTGCCAGCAGTTTTTCAGGTCGTTACGCTTTCTTT. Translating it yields CASSFSGRYAFF.

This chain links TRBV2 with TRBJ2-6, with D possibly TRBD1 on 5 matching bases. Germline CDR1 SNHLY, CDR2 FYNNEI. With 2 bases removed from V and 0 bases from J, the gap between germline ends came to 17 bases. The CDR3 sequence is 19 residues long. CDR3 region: CASSEQGRVPFSGANVLTF. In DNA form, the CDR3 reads TGTGCCAGCAGTGAACAGGGTCGGGTCCCCTTCTCTGGGGCCAACGTCCTGACTTTC.

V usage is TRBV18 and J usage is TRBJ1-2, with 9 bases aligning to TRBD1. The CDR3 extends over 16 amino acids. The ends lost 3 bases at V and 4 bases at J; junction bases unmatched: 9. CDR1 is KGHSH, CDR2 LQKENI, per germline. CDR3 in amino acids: CASSPTRQGGGYGYTF. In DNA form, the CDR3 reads TGTGCCAGCTCACCGACAAGACAGGGGGGAGGCTATGGCTACACCTTC.

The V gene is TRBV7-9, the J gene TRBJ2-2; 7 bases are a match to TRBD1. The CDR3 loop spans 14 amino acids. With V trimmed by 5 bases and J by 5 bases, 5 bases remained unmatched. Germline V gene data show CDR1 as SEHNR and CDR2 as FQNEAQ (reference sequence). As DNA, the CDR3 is TGTGCCAGCAGCGTCGACAGGGCAACCGGGGAGCTGTTTTTT. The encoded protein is CASSVDRATGELFF.

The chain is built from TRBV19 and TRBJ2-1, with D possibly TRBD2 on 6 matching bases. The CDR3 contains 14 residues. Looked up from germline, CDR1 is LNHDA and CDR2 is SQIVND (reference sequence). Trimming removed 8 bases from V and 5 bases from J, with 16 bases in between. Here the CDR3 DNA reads TGTGCCAGTGTGGGTGGGGCGGGACACAATGAGCAGTTCTTC. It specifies CASVGGAGHNEQFF.

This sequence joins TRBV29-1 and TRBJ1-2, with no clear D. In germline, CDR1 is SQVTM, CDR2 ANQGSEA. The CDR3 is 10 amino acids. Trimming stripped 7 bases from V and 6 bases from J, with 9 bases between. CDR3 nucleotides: TGCAGCGGGGGAGGCGATGGCTACACCTTC. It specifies CSGGGDGYTF.

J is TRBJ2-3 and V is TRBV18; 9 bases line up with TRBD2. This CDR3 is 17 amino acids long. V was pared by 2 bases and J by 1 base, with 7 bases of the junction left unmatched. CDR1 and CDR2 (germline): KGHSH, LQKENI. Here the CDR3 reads CASSPFLVAGGTDTQYF. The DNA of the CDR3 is TGTGCCAGCTCACCATTTCTGGTAGCGGGAGGCACAGATACGCAGTATTTT.

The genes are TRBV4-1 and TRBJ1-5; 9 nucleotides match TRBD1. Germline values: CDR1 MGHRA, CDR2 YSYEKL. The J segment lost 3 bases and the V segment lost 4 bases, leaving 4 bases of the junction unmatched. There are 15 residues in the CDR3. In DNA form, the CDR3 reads TGCGCCAGCAGCCGGGACAGGGTCCCCAATCAGCCCCAGCATTTT. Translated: CASSRDRVPNQPQHF.

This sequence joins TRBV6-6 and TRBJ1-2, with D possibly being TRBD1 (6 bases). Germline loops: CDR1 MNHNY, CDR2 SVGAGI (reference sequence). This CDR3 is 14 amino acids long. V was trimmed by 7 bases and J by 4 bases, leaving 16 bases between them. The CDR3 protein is CASTRDRPGYGYTF. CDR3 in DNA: TGTGCCAGCACCCGAGACAGGCCCGGCTATGGCTACACCTTC.

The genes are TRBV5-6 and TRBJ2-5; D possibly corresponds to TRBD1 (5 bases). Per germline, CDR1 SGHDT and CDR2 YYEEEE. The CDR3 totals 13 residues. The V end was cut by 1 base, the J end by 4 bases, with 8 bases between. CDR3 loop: CASSLRGPETQYF. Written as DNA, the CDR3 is TGTGCCAGCAGCTTGAGGGGCCCAGAGACCCAGTACTTC.

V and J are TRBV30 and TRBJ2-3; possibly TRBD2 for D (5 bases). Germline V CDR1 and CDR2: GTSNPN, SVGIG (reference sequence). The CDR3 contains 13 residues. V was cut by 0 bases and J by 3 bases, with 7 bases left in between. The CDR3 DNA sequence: TGTGCCTGGAGTGTAACGGGGACAGATACGCAGTATTTT. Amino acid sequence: CAWSVTGTDTQYF.

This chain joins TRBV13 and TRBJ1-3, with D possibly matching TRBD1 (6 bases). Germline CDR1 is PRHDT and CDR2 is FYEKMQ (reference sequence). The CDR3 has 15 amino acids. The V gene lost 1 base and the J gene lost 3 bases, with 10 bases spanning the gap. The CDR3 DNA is TGTGCCAGCAGCTTAGTCGGGGGGCTTGGAAACACCATATATTTT. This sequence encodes CASSLVGGLGNTIYF.

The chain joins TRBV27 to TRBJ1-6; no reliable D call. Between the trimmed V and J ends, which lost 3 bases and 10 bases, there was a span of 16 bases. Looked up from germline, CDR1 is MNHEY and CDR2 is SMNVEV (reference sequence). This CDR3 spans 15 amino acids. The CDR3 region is CASSLVAAVGSPLHF. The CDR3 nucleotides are TGTGCCAGCAGTTTGGTGGCAGCCGTAGGGTCACCCCTCCACTTT.